The sequence of this T cell receptor beta chain was determined in a study of shared clonotypes between healthy human individuals. CDR3 length: 13 amino acids. Trimming left V 5 bases short and J 11 bases short, with 18 bases between. Germline V gives CDR1 SGHTA, CDR2 FQGNSA. Only in-frame clones appear in the TCRdb table, and some are missing; sequencing was by immunoSEQ multiplex PCR. The sample contains a few million clones, nearly 97% of which appear only once. The rearrangement uses TRBV7-2 and TRBJ1-1, with D possibly matching TRBD1 (5 bases). The sample consisted of naive CD4+ T cells sorted from blood. Subset noted: CD45RA+ positively selected. The clonotype comes from a man in his late teens or twenties in good health. CDR3 region: CASSARQLVWAFF. CDR3 DNA: TGTGCCAGCAGCGCCCGACAGCTAGTTTGGGCTTTCTTT.